These T cell receptor beta chains were read from a single sample in a study of cytomegalovirus exposure and HLA in healthy donors. Sequenced by immunoSEQ multiplex PCR; TCRdb stores in-frame clones only, minus some. The sample lists nearly 65,000 clones, approximately 76% seen once, with approximately 5.4% in the top ten. Input material: PBMCs. These receptor sequences come from a man aged 45-65 years in good health and CMV-seronegative. Both conserved end residues are part of each CDR3. The order of the fields is J gene, V gene, D gene, clone size, CDR3 protein, CDR3 DNA. D genes are given only for firm matches. Clone size is stated in some rows and not others, as once, few, many or a class when expanded.

TRBJ1-2 | TRBV6-1 | TRBD1 | . | CASSEGQGFGGYTF | TGTGCCAGCAGTGAGGGACAGGGTTTCGGTGGCTACACCTTC
TRBJ1-5 | TRBV9 | TRBD1 | few | CASSVGQGDQPQHF | TGTGCCAGCAGCGTCGGACAGGGGGACCAGCCCCAGCATTTT
TRBJ1-2 | TRBV5-1 | . | . | CASSLALNLVAGYTF | TGCGCCAGCAGCTTGGCCCTAAACTTGGTAGCTGGCTACACCTTC
TRBJ1-2 | TRBV5-6 | TRBD1 | . | CASSLAAGGGYTF | TGTGCCAGCAGCTTGGCCGCAGGGGGAGGCTACACCTTC
TRBJ1-2 | TRBV29-1 | TRBD1 | . | CSVVVTGAGGYTF | TGCAGCGTTGTAGTGACAGGGGCTGGGGGCTACACCTTC
TRBJ2-2 | TRBV2 | TRBD2 | . | CASTRTSGGINTGELFF | TGTGCCAGCACTAGGACTAGCGGGGGGATAAACACCGGGGAGCTGTTTTTT
TRBJ1-5 | TRBV27 | . | . | CASSLSSSNQPQHF | TGTGCCAGCAGTTTATCCTCTAGCAATCAGCCCCAGCATTTT
TRBJ2-1 | TRBV9 | TRBD2 | . | CASSVGPLAGYNEQFF | TGTGCCAGCAGCGTAGGTCCGCTAGCGGGCTACAATGAGCAGTTCTTC
TRBJ1-1 | TRBV5-4 | . | . | CATSRWAERNTEAFF | TGTGCCACTTCGCGCTGGGCAGAACGCAACACTGAAGCTTTCTTT
TRBJ1-5 | TRBV11-2 | . | . | CASSLSSNQPQHF | TGTGCCAGCAGCCTTAGTAGCAATCAGCCCCAGCATTTT
TRBJ1-2 | TRBV10-3 | TRBD1 | once | CAISESEGARDYGYTF | TGTGCCATCAGTGAGTCGGAGGGGGCGCGCGACTATGGCTACACCTTC
TRBJ2-1 | TRBV7-6 | TRBD1 | . | CASSLVDPRAAGGRINEQFF | TGTGCCAGCAGCTTAGTAGACCCACGGGCGGCAGGGGGTCGAATCAATGAGCAGTTCTTC
TRBJ2-1 | TRBV30 | . | . | CAWSVGAGNNEQFF | TGTGCCTGGAGTGTAGGGGCGGGGAACAATGAGCAGTTCTTC
TRBJ2-2 | TRBV2 | TRBD1 | . | CASTRGTNTGELFF | TGTGCCAGCACCAGGGGGACGAACACCGGGGAGCTGTTTTTT
TRBJ2-7 | TRBV27 | TRBD1 | . | CASGGTGTYEQYF | TGTGCCAGCGGGGGGACAGGGACCTACGAGCAGTACTTC
TRBJ2-2 | TRBV9 | . | once | CASSSPGLGTGELFF | TGTGCCAGCAGCTCCCCGGGTTTAGGCACCGGGGAGCTGTTTTTT
TRBJ1-3 | TRBV7-9 | . | . | CASSGMEVSGNTIYF | TGTGCCAGCAGTGGAATGGAGGTCTCTGGAAACACCATATATTTT
TRBJ2-1 | TRBV2 | . | . | CASRQPTGRHEQFF | TGTGCCAGCAGGCAGCCGACAGGGAGGCATGAGCAGTTCTTC
TRBJ2-3 | TRBV30 | . | . | CAWTRLGFGTDTQYF | TGTGCCTGGACCAGACTAGGATTTGGTACAGATACGCAGTATTTT
TRBJ1-4 | TRBV5-8 | . | . | CASSLGRSALFF | TGTGCCAGCAGCTTGGGGCGGAGTGCGCTGTTTTTT
TRBJ1-3 | TRBV9 | TRBD1 | . | CASSGNLGQDSGNTIYF | TGTGCCAGCAGCGGGAACCTCGGACAGGACTCTGGAAACACCATATATTTT
TRBJ2-1 | TRBV5-1 | TRBD1 | . | CASSLRTGSTNEQFF | TGCGCCAGCAGCTTGAGGACAGGGAGCACGAATGAGCAGTTCTTC
TRBJ2-1 | TRBV19 | . | . | CASSISLGEYNEQFF | TGTGCCAGTAGTATCTCCCTCGGGGAGTACAATGAGCAGTTCTTC
TRBJ2-7 | TRBV27 | . | . | CASSIRQELMGSYEQYF | TGTGCCAGCAGCATTCGACAGGAACTTATGGGATCCTACGAGCAGTACTTC
TRBJ2-3 | TRBV9 | TRBD1 | . | CASSLKGQGTGSADTQYF | TGTGCCAGCAGCCTCAAAGGACAGGGTACGGGGTCCGCAGATACGCAGTATTTT
TRBJ2-2 | TRBV5-1 | . | . | CASSLGRGTWELFF | TGCGCCAGCAGCTTAGGGAGGGGGACCTGGGAGCTGTTTTTT
TRBJ1-6 | TRBV2 | . | . | CASRGDNSPLHF | TGTGCCTCCCGGGGGGATAATTCACCCCTCCACTTT
TRBJ2-7 | TRBV5-4 | . | . | CASSLFNEQYF | TGTGCCAGCAGCTTATTCAACGAGCAGTACTTC
TRBJ1-3 | TRBV5-1 | . | . | CASSREGGSGNTIYF | TGCGCCAGCTCAAGGGAGGGCGGCTCGGGAAACACCATATATTTT
TRBJ2-1 | TRBV29-1 | . | . | CSVEYWQGNEQFF | TGCAGCGTTGAATATTGGCAGGGCAATGAGCAGTTCTTC
TRBJ2-5 | TRBV4-1 | . | few | CASSQTQNWETQYF | TGCGCCAGCAGCCAAACGCAGAATTGGGAGACCCAGTACTTC
TRBJ1-1 | TRBV27 | . | . | CASSPRMNTEAFF | TGTGCCAGCAGTCCTAGGATGAACACTGAAGCTTTCTTT
TRBJ1-2 | TRBV9 | . | . | CASSVDGGDGYTF | TGTGCCAGCAGCGTAGATGGGGGCGATGGCTACACCTTC
TRBJ1-1 | TRBV29-1 | TRBD1 | . | CSLRTGGVTEAFF | TGCAGCCTAAGGACAGGGGGTGTCACTGAAGCTTTCTTT
TRBJ1-3 | TRBV4-2 | TRBD1 | . | CASSQEGTGTGGNTIYF | TGTGCCAGCAGCCAAGAGGGGACAGGGACGGGGGGAAACACCATATATTTT
TRBJ1-6 | TRBV19 | . | . | CASSPGRLDNNSPLHF | TGTGCCAGTAGCCCAGGGAGGCTAGACAATAATTCACCCCTCCACTTT
TRBJ2-7 | TRBV7-3 | TRBD1 | . | CASSLTGVNRGSYEQYF | TGTGCCAGCAGCTTAACGGGCGTCAACAGGGGGAGCTACGAGCAGTACTTC
TRBJ2-5 | TRBV15 | . | . | CATSSGAPTQETQYF | TGTGCCACCAGCTCGGGAGCTCCCACCCAAGAGACCCAGTACTTC
TRBJ2-7 | TRBV5-6 | TRBD2 | . | CASSLGTSREQYF | TGTGCCAGCAGCTTGGGGACTAGCCGGGAGCAGTACTTC
TRBJ1-2 | TRBV7-9 | . | . | CASRLLTYYGYTF | TGTGCCAGCAGACTATTGACCTACTATGGCTACACCTTC
TRBJ2-6 | TRBV7-9 | TRBD1 | . | CSSSLGTGGYGANVLTF | TGTTCCAGCAGCTTAGGGACAGGGGGCTATGGGGCCAACGTCCTGACTTTC
TRBJ2-7 | TRBV5-1 | . | . | CASSHRPFTGLRASYEQYF | TGCGCCAGCAGCCATAGACCGTTTACAGGGTTAAGGGCCTCCTACGAGCAGTACTTC
TRBJ1-6 | TRBV7-2 | . | . | CASSLGSGSPLHF | TGTGCCAGCAGCTTGGGTTCAGGATCACCCCTCCACTTT
TRBJ2-7 | TRBV6-1 | . | few | CASSEGGTVYEQYF | TGTGCCAGCAGTGAAGGCGGGACAGTCTACGAGCAGTACTTC
TRBJ1-6 | TRBV27 | TRBD1 | . | CASSKTGGAYNSPLHF | TGTGCCAGCAGCAAAACAGGGGGCGCCTATAATTCACCCCTCCACTTT
TRBJ2-1 | TRBV7-2 | TRBD1 | . | CASSRRQGYNEQFF | TGTGCCAGCAGCCGACGACAGGGCTACAATGAGCAGTTCTTC
TRBJ2-3 | TRBV7-9 | . | . | CASSSGLGLVTDTQYF | TGTGCCAGCAGCTCGGGGTTGGGGTTGGTGACAGATACGCAGTATTTT
TRBJ2-6 | TRBV6-6 | . | . | CASREAGANVLTF | TGTGCCAGTAGGGAGGCTGGGGCCAACGTCCTGACTTTC
TRBJ1-5 | TRBV20-1 | TRBD1 | . | CSARDGGQGIF | TGCAGTGCTAGAGATGGGGGACAGGGGATTTTT
TRBJ2-7 | TRBV6-5 | TRBD2 | . | CASSYGGGGEQYF | TGTGCCAGCAGTTACGGGGGGGGAGGAGAGCAGTACTTC
TRBJ1-1 | TRBV10-3 | . | . | CALGSGLNTEAFF | TGTGCCCTCGGGTCGGGACTTAACACTGAAGCTTTCTTT
TRBJ2-5 | TRBV11-2 | . | . | CASSLSLEGLGTQYF | TGTGCCAGCAGCTTATCCCTAGAGGGCCTCGGGACCCAGTACTTC
TRBJ1-6 | TRBV19 | . | . | CASAKGQNNSPLHF | TGTGCCAGTGCCAAGGGACAAAACAATTCACCCCTCCACTTT
TRBJ1-6 | TRBV6-6 | . | few | CASRYRESPGPLHF | TGTGCCAGCAGGTACAGGGAATCCCCAGGGCCCCTCCACTTT
TRBJ1-2 | TRBV19 | . | . | CASSILRAGRFGYTF | TGTGCCAGTAGTATTTTGCGGGCAGGCCGATTTGGCTACACCTTC
TRBJ1-2 | TRBV5-6 | . | . | CASSWALSDGANYGYTF | TGTGCCAGCAGCTGGGCCCTCTCCGACGGTGCTAACTATGGCTACACCTTC
TRBJ2-7 | TRBV10-3 | TRBD1 | . | CAISNQDRGLYEQYF | TGTGCCATCAGTAACCAAGACAGGGGGCTCTACGAGCAGTACTTC
TRBJ2-3 | TRBV2 | TRBD2 | . | CASSERGARTDTQYF | TGTGCCAGCAGTGAGCGGGGGGCCCGCACAGATACGCAGTATTTT
TRBJ1-1 | TRBV5-1 | TRBD1 | . | CASSLQGRSEAFF | TGCGCCAGCAGCTTACAGGGGCGGTCTGAAGCTTTCTTT
TRBJ1-2 | TRBV30 | . | . | CAWSRGGARNYGYTF | TGTGCCTGGTCCCGGGGGGGGGCACGTAACTATGGCTACACCTTC